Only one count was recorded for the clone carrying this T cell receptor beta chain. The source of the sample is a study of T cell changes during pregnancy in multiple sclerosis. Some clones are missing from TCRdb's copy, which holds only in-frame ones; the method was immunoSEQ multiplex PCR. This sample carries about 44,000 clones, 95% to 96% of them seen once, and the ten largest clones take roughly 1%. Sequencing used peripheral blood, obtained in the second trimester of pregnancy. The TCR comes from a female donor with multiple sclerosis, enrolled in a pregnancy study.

CDR3 sequence: CASSLGLAGFTDTQYF. CDR3 coding DNA: TGTGCCAGCAGTTTAGGGCTAGCGGGGTTCACAGATACGCAGTATTTT. This chain uses TRBV27 with TRBJ2-3; 9 bases align to TRBD2. The germline V gene encodes CDR1 MNHEY and CDR2 SMNVEV (reference sequence). The CDR3 sequence is 16 residues long. V trimming: 2 bases; J trimming: 2 bases; junction bases outside the gene matches: 5.